This T cell receptor (beta chain) was sequenced in a study of Graves' ophthalmopathy and Graves' hyperthyroidism. About the research overall: The study drew peripheral blood at initial diagnosis, before any treatment.

There are many counts of this clonotype. Its matching antigen is unknown. The CDR3 is 15 residues long. Germline V lookup: CDR1 MNHEY, CDR2 SMNVEV (reference sequence). V lost 6 bases and J lost 1, with 15 bases in between. The sequenced template was RNA, covering the TCR beta CDR3 region. Scientists carried out first-round RT-PCR using HTBI primers and then a second-round multiplex PCR. Using its own MiXCR run on the multiplex PCR reads, TCRdb lists one record per CDR3 protein. The table records 210,000 or so distinct CDR3 sequences, roughly 27% of them present only once. Findings and caveats of the study: Most thyroid clonotypes expanded beyond 0.001 frequency were also found in blood.

Thyroid ultrasound, orbital computed tomography, TRAb, serum thyroxine and clinical symptoms formed the basis of diagnosis. This TCR was recovered from a man between 45 and 60 years old with Graves' ophthalmopathy. The rearrangement joins TRBV27 to TRBJ1-1; no reliable D call. Specimen: peripheral blood. The CDR3 nucleotides read TGTGCCAGCAGACCTCACTCGGGATCGAACACTGAAGCTTTCTTT. It specifies CASRPHSGSNTEAFF.